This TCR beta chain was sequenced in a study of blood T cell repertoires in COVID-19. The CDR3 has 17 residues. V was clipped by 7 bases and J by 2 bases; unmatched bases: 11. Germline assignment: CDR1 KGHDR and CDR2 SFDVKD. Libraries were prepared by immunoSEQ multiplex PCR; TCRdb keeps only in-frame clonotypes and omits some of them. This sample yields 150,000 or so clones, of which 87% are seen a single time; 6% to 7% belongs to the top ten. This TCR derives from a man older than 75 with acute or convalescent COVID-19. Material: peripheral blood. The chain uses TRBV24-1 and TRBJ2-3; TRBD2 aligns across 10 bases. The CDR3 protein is CATRAGGTRTNTDTQYF. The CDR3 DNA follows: TGTGCCACCAGAGCGGGAGGGACGCGGACGAACACAGATACGCAGTATTTT.